Each of the 27 T cell receptor beta chains below was sequenced from the same sample in a study of T cell changes during pregnancy in multiple sclerosis. The method was immunoSEQ multiplex PCR; TCRdb's version includes in-frame clones alone and lacks a portion of them. The sample records tens of thousands of clones, 91% being singletons. Sequencing was performed on CD4+ T cells from peripheral blood mononuclear cells, taken before pregnancy. The receptor source for this set is a female donor with multiple sclerosis, enrolled in a pregnancy study.

The gene calls are TRBV6-6 and TRBJ1-2; TRBD1 agrees at 7 bases. The CDR3 loop spans 14 amino acids. Germline V gene data show CDR1 as MNHNY and CDR2 as SVGAGI (reference sequence). With V trimmed by 0 bases and J by 6 bases, 4 bases remained unmatched. CDR3 nucleotides: TGTGCCAGCAGTTACTCGTCCAGGGGGGATGGCTACACCTTC. It translates to CASSYSSRGDGYTF.

This chain uses TRBV4-2 with TRBJ2-3; maybe TRBD1 (6 bases). Germline V lookup: CDR1 LGHNA, CDR2 YNFKEQ. V was cut by 10 bases and J by 4 bases, with 24 bases left in between. The CDR3 is 16 residues long. CDR3 DNA: TGTGCCACCGCGACTTTTACAGGGAAAACGGCAGATACGCAGTATTTT. Its translation: CATATFTGKTADTQYF.

J is TRBJ2-7 and V is TRBV6-1; TRBD2 is a possible D gene (6 bases). Germline V gives CDR1 MNHNS, CDR2 SASEGT. This CDR3 is 14 amino acids long. The germline V and J ends were trimmed by 5 bases and 2 bases, with 13 bases remaining between them. The CDR3 region is CASSRPSAPYEQYF. CDR3 bases: TGTGCCAGCAGTCGTCCTAGCGCGCCCTACGAGCAGTACTTC.

V is TRBV6-1 and J is TRBJ1-2; 7 bases fit TRBD1. The J segment lost 8 bases and the V segment lost 0 bases, leaving 9 bases of the junction unmatched. Germline V gene lookup returns CDR1 MNHNS and CDR2 SASEGT. This CDR3 spans 15 amino acids. The CDR3 loop is CASSEALTGERGYTF. CDR3 in DNA: TGTGCCAGCAGTGAAGCGCTTACAGGGGAACGAGGCTACACCTTC.

V is TRBV6-5 and J is TRBJ2-7; D might be TRBD2 (6 bases). V lost 5 bases and J 3 bases, leaving 14 bases between the germline ends. The CDR3 extends over 14 amino acids. CDR1 is MNHEY and CDR2 is SVGAGI in the germline V gene. CDR3 residues: CASSKASRGYEQYF. The CDR3 DNA sequence: TGTGCCAGCAGTAAGGCTTCGCGGGGCTACGAGCAGTACTTC.

The chain employs TRBV7-9 and TRBJ1-1; D may be TRBD1 (6 bases). Between the trimmed V and J ends, which lost 5 bases and 7 bases, there was a span of 23 bases. The CDR3 is 16 amino acids. Germline lookup yields CDR1 SEHNR and CDR2 FQNEAQ (reference sequence). DNA for the CDR3: TGTGCCAGCAGCCCTCAGGGGCCCCTCGGGAAAAGTGAAGCTTTCTTT. Translated, it gives CASSPQGPLGKSEAFF.

The rearrangement links TRBV7-2 to TRBJ2-5, with D tentatively TRBD1 (6 bases). The closer fit of TRBJ2-7 to the DNA end suggests the J call may be wrong. Germline V gives CDR1 SGHTA, CDR2 FQGNSA. The CDR3 runs 15 residues. CDR3 bases: TGTGCCAGCAGCCTAGGGCAGGGGAGCTCCTACGAGCAGTACTTC. Translating gives CASSLGQGSSYEQYF.

V usage is TRBV6-4 and J usage is TRBJ1-1, with a tentative D call TRBD1 (6 bases). V dropped 0 bases and J dropped 1 base, with 9 bases sitting between them. Germline CDR1 reads MRHNA; CDR2 reads SNTAGT. The CDR3 is made up of 15 amino acids. Written as DNA, the CDR3 is TGTGCCAGCAGTGACTCGAGACAGGAGAACACTGAAGCTTTCTTT. Translation: CASSDSRQENTEAFF.

The genes are TRBV10-3 and TRBJ1-4; 7 bases match TRBD1. The CDR3 covers 15 residues. Trimming cost V 3 bases and J 3 bases; bases outside gene matches: 4. From germline, CDR1 is ENHRY and CDR2 SYGVKD. CDR3 nucleotide sequence: TGTGCCATCAGTGAAGGACAGGTATCTAATGAAAAACTGTTTTTT. As protein: CAISEGQVSNEKLFF.

This clone is a singleton in its sample. The chain has TRBV5-1 and TRBJ2-1, with 8 bases fitting TRBD2. The length of the CDR3 is 16 residues. CDR1 is SGHRS and CDR2 is YFSETQ in the germline V gene. Trimming at V came to 5 bases and at J to 4 bases, leaving 11 bases not matched to a gene. CDR3 sequence: CASRSIRGGGYNEQFF. CDR3 bases: TGCGCCAGCAGATCGATCCGGGGGGGCGGATACAATGAGCAGTTCTTC.

The chain couples TRBV7-9 to TRBJ2-7, with D perhaps TRBD2 (7 bases). CDR1 is SEHNR and CDR2 is FQNEAQ in the germline V gene (reference sequence). V lost 5 bases to trimming and J lost 2 bases, with 19 bases between them. The CDR3 covers 16 residues. The chain's CDR3 is CASSPPGGGGAYEQYF. The CDR3 DNA reads TGTGCCAGCAGCCCCCCCGGGGGCGGGGGCGCCTACGAGCAGTACTTC.

The CDR3: CASSREYTGELFF. In DNA form, the CDR3 reads TGTGCTAGTTCCCGGGAATACACCGGGGAGCTGTTTTTT. The chain employs TRBV12-5 and TRBJ2-2, with D maybe TRBD2 (5 bases). The V gene lost 8 bases and the J gene lost 3 bases, with 10 bases spanning the gap. Germline lookup yields CDR1 LGHNT and CDR2 FRNRAP. This CDR3 has 13 amino acids.

The chain carries TRBV2 and TRBJ2-2, with D tentatively TRBD1 (5 bases). CDR3 length equals 14 residues. Germline values: CDR1 SNHLY, CDR2 FYNNEI. V gave up 6 bases and J gave up 1 base, with 9 bases separating them. In DNA form, the CDR3 reads TGTGCCAGCAGACAGGCTGTGAACACCGGGGAGCTGTTTTTT. This codes for CASRQAVNTGELFF.

The chain is built from TRBV7-6 and TRBJ1-2, with TRBD1 matching 7 bases. The V gene's germline CDR1 is SGHVS and CDR2 FNYEAQ. The CDR3 extends over 16 amino acids. The V and J ends lost 5 bases and 5 bases, in that order; junction bases with no gene match: 14. CDR3 in amino acids: CASSPRDSPKGYGYTF. The CDR3 nucleotides read TGTGCCAGCAGCCCTCGGGACAGTCCCAAAGGGTATGGCTACACCTTC.

The genes are TRBV9 and TRBJ2-3; maybe TRBD2 (5 bases). V shed 1 base and J shed 0 bases, with 6 bases lying between them. The CDR3 consists of 14 residues. The germline V gene has CDR1 SGDLS and CDR2 YYNGEE. CDR3 region: CASSVLASTDTQYF. The CDR3, as DNA: TGTGCCAGCAGCGTACTAGCTAGCACAGATACGCAGTATTTT. The entire variable domain, with the rest obtained from reference TRBV9 and TRBJ2-3, is as follows: DSGVTQTPKHLITATGQRVTLRCSPRSGDLSVYWYQQSLDQGLQFLIQYYNGEERAKGNILERFSAQQFPDLHSELNLSSLELGDSALYFCASSVLASTDTQYFGPGTRLTVL.

This chain uses TRBV7-3 with TRBJ1-2; 9 nucleotides match TRBD1. Trimming removed 4 bases from V and 5 bases from J; junction bases left unmatched: 8. CDR3 length: 15 residues. The germline gives CDR1 SGHTA, CDR2 FQGTGA. The CDR3 DNA reads TGTGCCAGCAGCTCCCTACCCGGACAGGGGTATGGCTACACCTTC. The encoded protein is CASSSLPGQGYGYTF.

V gene TRBV5-4 combines with J gene TRBJ2-7; 9 bases are shared with TRBD2. The CDR3 runs to 15 residues. Germline CDR1 SGHNT, CDR2 YYREEE (reference sequence). Germline trimming cut 4 bases from V and 4 bases from J; bases unmatched to any gene: 9. As DNA, the CDR3 is TGTGCCAGCAGCCCCCGCCGGGCGGGGGGGTACGAGCAGTACTTC. Its protein is CASSPRRAGGYEQYF.

The chain carries TRBV27 and TRBJ1-5; D is unclear. The germline gives CDR1 MNHEY, CDR2 SMNVEV (reference sequence). The CDR3 contains 16 residues. Trimming removed 5 bases at V and 4 bases at J, with 18 bases between. This CDR3 is CASSPSSGVRNQPQHF. The CDR3 nucleotides read TGTGCCAGCAGTCCGTCCAGCGGGGTACGGAATCAGCCCCAGCATTTT.

The chain is built from TRBV5-4 and TRBJ2-3; D remains ambiguous. The germline V and J ends were trimmed by 5 bases and 2 bases, with 12 bases remaining between them. This CDR3 is built from 14 residues. From germline, CDR1 is SGHNT and CDR2 YYREEE (reference sequence). The CDR3 DNA reads as TGTGCCAGCAGTTCTGGGCAGAACACAGATACGCAGTATTTT. Amino acid sequence: CASSSGQNTDTQYF.

This chain joins TRBV30 and TRBJ1-1; D is unresolved. Germline assignment: CDR1 GTSNPN and CDR2 SVGIG (reference sequence). The CDR3 is made up of 13 amino acids. V lost 0 bases and J 1 base, leaving 6 bases between the germline ends. Here the CDR3 reads CAWSVTANTEAFF. In DNA form, the CDR3 reads TGTGCCTGGAGTGTTACAGCGAACACTGAAGCTTTCTTT.

The J gene is TRBJ2-7, the V gene TRBV5-5; D remains ambiguous. Trimming stripped 0 bases from V and 6 bases from J, with 13 bases between. The length of the CDR3 is 14 residues. Germline V gene lookup returns CDR1 SGHKS and CDR2 YYEKEE (reference sequence). CDR3 nucleotide sequence: TGTGCCAGCAGCTTGGGCGGATACCCCTCCGAGCAGTACTTC. Protein sequence: CASSLGGYPSEQYF.

This clone appeared a single time. This sequence joins TRBV29-1 and TRBJ2-5; 10 nucleotides line up with TRBD1. The J call is doubtful: the DNA matches TRBJ2-7 better. Germline CDR1 SQVTM, CDR2 ANQGSEA. The CDR3 runs to 12 residues. Written as DNA, the CDR3 is TGCAGCGTGCGACAGGGGGCGGCCGAGCAGTACTTC. Its protein is CSVRQGAAEQYF.

The chain is built from TRBV6-1 and TRBJ1-2; possible D gene TRBD1, 6 bases. Germline V gene data show CDR1 as MNHNS and CDR2 as SASEGT. This CDR3 comprises 13 residues. With 0 bases removed from V and 7 bases from J, the gap between germline ends came to 9 bases. The CDR3 nucleotides are TGTGCCAGCAGTGAAGCGGGGGCGGCTGGCTACACCTTC. Translated, it gives CASSEAGAAGYTF.

The chain joins TRBV5-1 to TRBJ2-7; possibly TRBD2 for D (7 bases). CDR3 size: 16 residues. Trimming stripped 2 bases from V and 0 bases from J, with 15 bases between. Germline V gene sequence: CDR1 SGHRS, CDR2 YFSETQ. CDR3 sequence: CASSFGGGKSSYEQYF. CDR3 coding DNA: TGCGCCAGCAGCTTTGGCGGGGGCAAAAGCTCCTACGAGCAGTACTTC.

The chain links TRBV18 to TRBJ2-3; 9 bases line up with TRBD2. Trimming took 6 bases from V and 1 from J; bases not matched to a gene: 11. Germline values: CDR1 KGHSH, CDR2 LQKENI. This CDR3 has 17 residues. The CDR3 sequence is CASSPLGSGGRTDTQYF. CDR3 in DNA: TGTGCCAGCTCTCCTCTGGGAAGCGGGGGGCGCACAGATACGCAGTATTTT.

V usage is TRBV7-2 and J usage is TRBJ2-7; weak D call: TRBD1 (5 bases). The CDR3 spans 18 residues. Trimming stripped 4 bases from V and 3 bases from J, with 25 bases between. Germline assignment: CDR1 SGHTA and CDR2 FQGNSA. The CDR3 reads CASSYRRPDSFPRYEQYF. The CDR3, as DNA: TGTGCCAGCAGCTACCGGCGTCCTGACAGTTTCCCTCGCTACGAGCAGTACTTC.

V and J are TRBV21-1 and TRBJ1-2; the table assigns TRBD1, which was not confirmed against the DNA. TRBV21-1 is a pseudogene locus. The CDR3 runs to 15 residues. As DNA, the CDR3 is TGTGCCCAGAACCACCCTGGACAGGGAGACTATGGCTACACCTTC. Amino acid sequence: CAQNHPGQGDYGYTF.